The clone carrying this TCR beta chain was found a few times. Its antigen is unknown. This specimen comes from a study of T-cell reconstitution after alpha-beta-depleted transplantation in children. Study-level points and caveats: There were reportedly several hundred expanded graft clones from which alpha-beta T cells came about two months after transplant. Fresh T-cell production supplied most of the T-cell counts and diversity seen one year after transplant. Surviving recipient T cells and thymic progenitors underlay high day-60 TCRbeta diversity in some patients.

The length of the CDR3 is 16 residues. The V gene lost 6 bases and the J gene lost 0 bases, with 14 bases spanning the gap. CDR1 is MNHEY and CDR2 is SVGEGT in the germline V gene. Construction of the TCRbeta library involved unique molecular identifiers. TCRdb reprocessed the PCR reads via MiXCR and lists one record per CDR3 protein. The repertoire holds roughly 350,000 distinct CDR3 sequences, with around 16% as singletons. The sequence derives from a male patient under 10 years old who had a stem cell transplant for acute lymphoblastic leukemia, so the T cells may come from the graft donor. The chain uses TRBV6-2 or TRBV6-3 and TRBJ2-2; possibly TRBD1 or TRBD2 for D (5 bases each). Sample: PBMCs, mostly from graft donor cells, taken 360 days after TCRalphabeta/CD19-depleted stem cell transplant. CDR3 sequence: CASSPTGRTNTGELFF. The CDR3, as DNA: TGTGCCAGCAGCCCTACGGGACGGACGAACACCGGGGAGCTGTTTTTT.